The source of this T cell receptor (beta chain) is a study of blood T cell repertoires in COVID-19. Looking at the study overall: Whether acute or convalescent, the COVID-19 samples came from the United States, Italy and Spain. The cDNA or gDNA used as material had been derived from T cells, B-cell-depleted T cells, or PBMCs.

Profiling relied on immunoSEQ multiplex PCR, and the TCRdb table lists in-frame clones only, not all of them. The sample has 200,000 to 300,000 clones, roughly four fifths seen once. The junction had 12 bases not matched to a gene; V was cut back by 4 bases and J by 4 bases. Germline values: CDR1 SGHRS, CDR2 YFSETQ. The CDR3 length is 16 residues. This receptor was identified in a man in his fifties with acute or convalescent COVID-19. Sequenced input: peripheral blood. The chain carries TRBV5-1 and TRBJ2-3; 7 nucleotides agree with TRBD2. CDR3 sequence (DNA): TGCGCCAGCAGCATGCTAGCGGACCCAAGTGCAGATACGCAGTATTTT. It is translated as CASSMLADPSADTQYF.